This T cell receptor beta chain was obtained from a study of vaccination and CD4 T cells after COVID-19. Study information: Comprising six males and four females, the convalescent participants counted two Hispanic individuals among them. Ranging from 14 to 241, the interval between dose two and post-vaccine sampling had a median of roughly 73 days. The cells were exposed to overlapping spike peptides originating from SARS-CoV-2, HCoV-NL63, HCoV-OC43 and HCoV-229E for stimulation.

V lost 0 bases and J 7 bases, leaving 9 bases between the germline ends. Germline CDR1 DFQATT, CDR2 SNEGSKA (reference sequence). The CDR3 is 12 residues long. With the Oncomine TCR Beta short-read assay, DNA from cultured CD4+ T cells was sequenced. TCRdb re-analysed the PCR reads in MiXCR, keeping a single row per CDR3 protein. The profile shows about 7,300 distinct CDR3 sequences, under 40% of them singletons. Comments on this clonotype: The target antigen is unknown.

Treatment specified: roughly 10-day PBMC culture with coronavirus spike peptide pools or control peptides (ViraFEST assay). Gathering of the CD4+ T cells, from the unexposed donor, took place before the COVID-19 pandemic (2011-2018). Sequencing input: CD4+ T cells from blood, cultured in vitro. This TCR was recovered from a human donor in good health. The V and J genes are TRBV20-1 and TRBJ1-1; D unclear. Here the CDR3 reads CSAREGPLEAFF. For the CDR3, the DNA is TGCAGTGCTAGAGAAGGCCCTCTTGAAGCTTTCTTT.